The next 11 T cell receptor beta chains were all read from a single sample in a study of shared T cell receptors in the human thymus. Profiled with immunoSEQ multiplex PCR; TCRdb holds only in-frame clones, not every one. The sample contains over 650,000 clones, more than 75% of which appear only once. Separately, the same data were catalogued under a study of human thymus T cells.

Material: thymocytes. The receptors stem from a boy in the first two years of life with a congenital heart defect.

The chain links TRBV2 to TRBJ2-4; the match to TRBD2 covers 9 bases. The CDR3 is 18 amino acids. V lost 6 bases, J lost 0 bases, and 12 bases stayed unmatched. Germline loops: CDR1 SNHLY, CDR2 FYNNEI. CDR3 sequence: CASRYGGGRAIAKNIQYF. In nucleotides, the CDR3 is TGTGCCAGCAGATATGGGGGCGGGAGGGCCATAGCCAAAAACATTCAGTACTTC.

CDR3 coding DNA: TGTGCCAGCAGTTTACGGACAGGGAGGTTCTCTGGGGCCAACGTCCTGACTTTC. Translating gives CASSLRTGRFSGANVLTF. The rearrangement joins TRBV28 to TRBJ2-6; 8 nucleotides agree with TRBD1. Germline trimming cut 2 bases from V and 0 bases from J; bases unmatched to any gene: 6. The CDR3 is 18 amino acids. Germline CDR1 and CDR2: MDHEN and SYDVKM.

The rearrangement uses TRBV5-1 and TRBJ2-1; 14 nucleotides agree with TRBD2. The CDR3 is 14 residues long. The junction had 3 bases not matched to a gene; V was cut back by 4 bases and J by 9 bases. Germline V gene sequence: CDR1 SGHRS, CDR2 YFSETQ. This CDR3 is CASSGTSGSSEQFF. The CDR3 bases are TGCGCCAGCAGCGGGACTAGCGGGAGTTCTGAGCAGTTCTTC.

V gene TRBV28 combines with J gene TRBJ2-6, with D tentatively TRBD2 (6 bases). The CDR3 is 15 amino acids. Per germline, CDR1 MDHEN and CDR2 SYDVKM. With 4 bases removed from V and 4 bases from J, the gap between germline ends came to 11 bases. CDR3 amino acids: CASSSGETGANVLTF. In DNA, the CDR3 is TGTGCCAGCAGTTCGGGGGAGACCGGGGCCAACGTCCTGACTTTC.

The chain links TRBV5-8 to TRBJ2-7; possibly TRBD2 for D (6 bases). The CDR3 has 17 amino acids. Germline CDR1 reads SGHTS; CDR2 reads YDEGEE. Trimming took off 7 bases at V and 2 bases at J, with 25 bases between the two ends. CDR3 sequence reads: CASEGGALTIDAYEQYF. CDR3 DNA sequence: TGTGCCAGCGAGGGAGGTGCCCTCACAATCGACGCCTACGAGCAGTACTTC.

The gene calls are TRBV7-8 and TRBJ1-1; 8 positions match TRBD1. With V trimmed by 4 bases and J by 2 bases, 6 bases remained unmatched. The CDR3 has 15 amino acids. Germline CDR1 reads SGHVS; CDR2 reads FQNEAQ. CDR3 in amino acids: CASSSRGPYNTEAFF. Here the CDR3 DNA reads TGTGCCAGCAGCTCCAGGGGGCCCTACAACACTGAAGCTTTCTTT.

DNA for the CDR3: TGTGCCAGCAGTGTGGTAGGACAGATAAACACCGGGGAGCTGTTTTTT. Its protein is CASSVVGQINTGELFF. The J gene is TRBJ2-2, the V gene TRBV2; possibly TRBD1 for D (6 bases). Per germline, CDR1 SNHLY and CDR2 FYNNEI. The length of the CDR3 is 16 residues. The V gene lost 4 bases and the J gene lost 2 bases, with 14 bases spanning the gap.

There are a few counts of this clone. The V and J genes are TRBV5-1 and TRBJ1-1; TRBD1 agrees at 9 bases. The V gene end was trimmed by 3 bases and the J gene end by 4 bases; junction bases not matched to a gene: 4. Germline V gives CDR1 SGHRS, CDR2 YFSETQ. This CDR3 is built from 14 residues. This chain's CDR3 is CASSSGDRVTEAFF. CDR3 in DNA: TGCGCCAGCAGCTCCGGGGACAGGGTCACTGAAGCTTTCTTT.

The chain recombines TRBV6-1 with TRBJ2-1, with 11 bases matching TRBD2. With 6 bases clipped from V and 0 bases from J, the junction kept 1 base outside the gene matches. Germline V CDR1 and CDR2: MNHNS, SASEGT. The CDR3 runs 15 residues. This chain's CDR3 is CASRGLAGSYNEQFF. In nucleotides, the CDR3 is TGTGCCAGCAGAGGACTAGCGGGCTCCTACAATGAGCAGTTCTTC.

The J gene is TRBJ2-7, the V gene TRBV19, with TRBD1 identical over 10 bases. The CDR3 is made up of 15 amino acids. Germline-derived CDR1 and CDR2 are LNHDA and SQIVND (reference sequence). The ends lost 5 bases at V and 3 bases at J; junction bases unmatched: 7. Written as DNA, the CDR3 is TGTGCCAGTAGTGGATCGGGACAGGGGTACTACGAGCAGTACTTC. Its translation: CASSGSGQGYYEQYF.

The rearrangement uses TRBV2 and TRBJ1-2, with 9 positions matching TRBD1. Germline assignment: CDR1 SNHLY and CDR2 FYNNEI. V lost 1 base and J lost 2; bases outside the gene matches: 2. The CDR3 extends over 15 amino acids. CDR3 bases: TGTGCCAGCAGTGAAGATGGACAGGGGAACTATGGCTACACCTTC. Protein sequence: CASSEDGQGNYGYTF.